This T cell receptor (beta chain) was recovered during a study of blood T cell repertoires in COVID-19. The wider study: T cells, B-cell-depleted T cells, or PBMCs supplied cDNA or gDNA.

Repertoires were generated with immunoSEQ multiplex PCR, while TCRdb's copy carries only in-frame clones and drops some. Of fewer than 250,000 clones listed, about four fifths are singletons. This CDR3 comprises 12 residues. V lost 7 bases, J lost 4 bases, and 8 bases lay in between. Germline CDR1 MNHEY, CDR2 SMNVEV (reference sequence). The receptor was isolated from a man aged 60 to 75 with acute or convalescent COVID-19. Source material: peripheral blood. The V call is TRBV27, the J call TRBJ2-1; weak D call: TRBD1 (5 bases). CDR3 amino acids: CASKGVYNEQFF. CDR3 in DNA: TGTGCCAGCAAAGGGGTATACAATGAGCAGTTCTTC.